This entry describes one T cell receptor (beta chain). Trimming removed 8 bases from V and 2 bases from J, with 13 bases in between. In germline, CDR1 is WNHNN, CDR2 SYGVQD (reference sequence). The CDR3 sequence is 14 residues long. The sample originates from a study of blood T cell repertoires in COVID-19. TCRdb's table, derived via immunoSEQ multiplex PCR, lists solely in-frame clones and lacks some. The sample includes around 130,000 clones, roughly nine tenths of them seen just once. The clonotype originates from a man aged 60-69 years with COVID-19, enrolled during active disease. The rearrangement links TRBV10-1 to TRBJ1-3; D remains unclear. Sequencing used peripheral blood. CDR3 sequence reads: CASPKVRAGNTIYF. CDR3 nucleotide sequence: TGCGCCAGCCCGAAAGTGAGGGCTGGAAACACCATATATTTT.